This TCR beta chain was captured by sequencing in a study of cytomegalovirus exposure and HLA in healthy donors (dated by TCRdb to about 2017). For the wider study: According to an earlier analysis of 550 to 700 of the donors, about 190 million T cells yielded 117 million unique TCR beta sequences and around 280 Gb of sequence data. Approximately 300 gigabases of sequencing data and roughly 81 million unique TCR sequences made up an early release that covered 640 HLA-typed donors. Among the roughly 400 genotyped donors, roughly 80% belonged to the genetic ancestry cluster associated with self-reported Caucasian donors. The study aimed to test whether signatures of past pathogen exposure could be identified by cataloging public T cell receptors. The T cell repertoires of some 700 subjects were profiled by immunosequencing and related to cytomegalovirus serostatus. A separate validation cohort of some 130 different subjects was used in addition to the approximately 700-subject first cohort. To predict cytomegalovirus infection status, the study combined high-throughput TCR immunosequencing, statistical association of individual TCRs with disease status, and machine learning. A later analysis re-analyzed previously published TCR beta repertoires from about 600 donors and added high-resolution HLA genotyping to study TCR occurrence patterns. The later analysis used no new phenotypic data to find candidate immune exposures, relying instead on TCR beta sequences and their occurrence across donors. An earlier analysis of 450 to 750 of the donors used high-throughput TCR beta sequencing to judge whether each TCR beta V gene segment behaved as functional or pseudogenic. Donor age, sex, ethnicity and CMV serostatus were compiled alongside the repertoire data. A later genetic analysis took genome-wide SNP genotypes for about 55% of the 666 donors and used that subset as a discovery cohort. All discovery cohort repertoires had been generated using a single sequencing platform. Both class I and class II loci were covered by HLA typing, at four-digit resolution. Typing coverage differed by locus: A, B, C, DRB1 and DQB1 were typed in about 620-630 donors, DQA1 in about 550, DPA1 in 600 to 610, and DPB1 in 472. A handful of DR-DQ haplotypes were treated as single units for association and clustering because of strong linkage in the cohort. Among some 400 genotyped donors of the cohort, an average of approximately 240,000 unique TCR beta nucleotide sequences were sequenced per donor, roughly 20% of them non-productive.

Overall study outcomes, separate from this receptor: A further reported finding was that TCR beta sequences accurately predicted the HLA-A and HLA-B alleles for most subjects in the first cohort. In a later analysis, HLA-associated TCR beta chains showed more clonal expansion and lower generation probabilities than non-associated chains that were equally common. In an earlier analysis of around 600 of the donors, most TCR beta V segments were observed in productive rearrangements about 87% or about 30% of the time, broadly matching IMGT annotations. In both the original and validation cohorts, the classifier was reported to diagnose cytomegalovirus status with high specificity and sensitivity. A later analysis reported that several top co-occurrence clusters appeared linked to parvovirus B19, influenza, CMV and Epstein-Barr virus. A later genetic analysis associated a missense DCLRE1C variant with V-gene and J-gene trimming of TCR beta chains, and an independent cohort replicated the association. Because the 87-base-pair reads could not distinguish some IMGT-functional V segments, including TRBV6-2 and TRBV6-3, those segments were excluded. Approximately 18 rarely observed V segments, including chromosome 9 orphons, were excluded from the earlier analysis of a few hundred of the donors because counts were too low. According to the authors, the approach could potentially be generalized to other disease states and immunological phenotypes. Most TCR sequences were seen in very few donors, while some public TCRs were found in many individuals. A group of highly shared sequence variants was considered likely to be a technical artifact of the sequencing pipeline. According to a later analysis, TCR association rates differed among HLA loci, with DRB1 alleles showing the most associated TCRs and HLA-C alleles showing the fewest. Linkage disequilibrium might explain the correlated functional status among segregating V segments, but an unknown experimental factor could not be ruled out. A later genetic analysis reported fewer N-insertions in productive TCRs among donors in an Asian-associated ancestry cluster than the roughly 720-donor mean. For the cohort, immune exposure information was limited to CMV serostatus. This cohort had only TCR beta chains sequenced, and the lack of alpha or paired-chain data limited which features could be detected. Specific HLA alleles were associated with some 15,000 TCR beta sequences at a false discovery rate of 0.05 in a later analysis. Most CMV-associated TCR beta chains appeared to be HLA-restricted in a later analysis, and the HLA associations seemed to be driven largely by CMV exposure. Because HLA typing was missing for some donors at each locus, association tests included only the typed subset. Three of the identified cytomegalovirus-associated TCR beta chains were confirmed in vitro to be specific for cytomegalovirus antigens. The study listed over 150 TCR beta chains as associated with cytomegalovirus. Strong co-occurrence of HLA alleles, especially DR and DQ, made assigning TCR associations to individual alleles difficult. Presence/absence analyses assumed roughly uniform sequencing depth across donors, an assumption that may not hold.

In total, roughly 670 healthy bone marrow donors made up the cohort. At the time of sampling, all cohort members were nominally healthy, though unrecorded immune exposures were likely present. The donor was CMV seronegative and belonged to the group of around 400 seronegative cohort members. A peripheral blood sample was provided by each donor, and peripheral blood mononuclear cells were used for TCR beta sequencing. The Qiagen DNeasy Blood Extraction Kit was used to extract genomic DNA from the blood cell samples. Receptors were amplified or captured by the immunoSEQ multiplex PCR assay. For the multiplex PCR, a mixture combining 60 forward primers for TCR Vbeta segments and 13 reverse primers for TCR Jbeta segments was used. The CDR3 region of rearranged TCR beta genes was amplified from genomic DNA by a multiplex PCR assay. The Illumina HiSeq System was used to sequence the amplified TCR beta libraries as 87-base-pair reads. The authors processed their data as follows. A later analysis tallied around 87 million unique TCR beta chains across the 666 repertoires, and some 12 million of those chains were shared by two or more donors. Raw reads were error-corrected and collapsed into unique sequences by a nearest-neighbor algorithm in which closely related sequences were merged to remove PCR and sequencing errors. To assign V, D and J gene segments, CDR3 sequences were aligned to IMGT reference sequences. Each retained sequence needed at least a six-nucleotide match to both a V gene segment and a J gene segment. Rearrangements were classified as productive when the CDR3 lacked stop codons and remained in frame with V and J, and all other rearrangements were classified as non-productive. Following IMGT convention, CDR3 was defined as the stretch from the second conserved V-encoded cysteine to the conserved J-encoded phenylalanine. The earlier analysis of more than 450 of the donors excluded sequences that lacked an unambiguous match to a single V gene segment. An earlier analysis of 550 to 650 of the donors classified V segments as functional when productive rearrangements were above 56.7% and as segregating when the standard deviation between donors was above 5%. A statistical classification framework was built for diagnosing cytomegalovirus status from the catalog of TCR beta chain sequences. A later analysis assigned V and J genes by comparing TCR nucleotide sequences with IMGT/GENE-DB human TR gene sequences. Using the TCRdist pipeline, a later analysis assigned CDR3 sequences along with most-parsimonious VDJ recombination scenarios. A later analysis defined each TCR beta chain by its CDR3 amino acid sequence plus V-gene family, and excluded reads lacking a unique V-gene family. To address suspected cross-contamination and a sequencing artifact, a later analysis removed 450 to 700 highly shared, low-generation-probability nucleotide sequences. In a later analysis, a clonal expansion index was calculated for each public chain from normalized within-repertoire ranks of inferred template counts. A later analysis computed generation probabilities with a VDJ recombination model fitted to out-of-frame rearrangements, and checked the results against IGoR. In a later analysis, hypergeometric tests were used to score TCR-TCR, TCR-HLA and TCR-CMV co-occurrence, with a repertoire-size bias correction applied to TCR pairs. In a later analysis, false discovery rates were estimated by permuting HLA or CMV assignments 20 times. In a later analysis, co-occurring TCRs were grouped using DBSCAN, and TCRdist sequence similarity was added for clustering within HLA-allele-positive subsets. Repertoires with fewer than 30,000 or more than 120,000 public chains were left out of co-occurrence clustering, as were several repertoires with anomalous nucleotide sharing. The immuneACCESS repertoire file appears here via TCRdb, limited to in-frame rearrangements. These files lack a portion of the clones; in checked studies, under half of the deficit traces to unresolved V genes, and the cause of the others is not known. V, J and clone size are taken as reported in that table, and D and trimming were inferred from the DNA itself. A total of about 180,000 clones appear in this sample, roughly 84% of them only once. The ten largest clones add up to about 1% of the sample.

The junction shows trimming of 5 bases on V and 6 bases on J, and the gene matches do not reach 11 bases of it. The CDR3 numbers 16 residues from cysteine through phenylalanine. The entry retains the CDR3 DNA only, 48 bases that are in frame from base 1. Based on the germline V gene, the CDR1 and CDR2 sequences are MDHEN and SYDVKM. Of note for this clone: The antigen it binds to is not known. No much larger clonotype is one base removed from it; base qualities were not supplied.

The sample was PBMCs. This sequence uses TRBV28 and TRBJ1-5; 9 of the junction bases match TRBD1. The sequence derives from a man younger than 40 in good health and CMV-seronegative. The nucleotide sequence is given as TGTGCCAGCAGTCTTAGCCTGGACAGGGGTTTTCAGCCCCAGCATTTT. Translated, this is CASSLSLDRGFQPQHF. The full variable domain, with segments outside the CDR3 supplied by the reference TRBV28 and TRBJ1-5 proteins, appears as DVKVTQSSRYLVKRTGEKVFLECVQDMDHENMFWYRQDPGLGLRLIYFSYDVKMKEKGDIPEGYSVSREKKERFSLILESASTNQTSMYLCASSLSLDRGFQPQHFGDGTRLSIL.